Listed below are T cell receptor beta chains from one sample, sequenced in a study of blood T cell repertoires in COVID-19. Sequencing used immunoSEQ multiplex PCR; TCRdb keeps in-frame clones, though not all of them. The table records about 360,000 clones, approximately 86% of them present only once. The source material was peripheral blood. The receptors come from a woman aged 60-75 years with COVID-19, enrolled during active disease. CDR3s include the opening cysteine and the closing phenylalanine or tryptophan. Fields, in order: J gene, clone size, V gene, D gene, CDR3 protein, CDR3 DNA. D genes are given only for firm matches. Rows give clone size only sometimes, using once, few, many, or a class for an expanded clone.

>TRBJ2-7|NA|TRBV11-2|TRBD2
CASSSSGASYEQYF
TGTGCCAGCAGCTCCAGCGGGGCCTCCTACGAGCAGTACTTC
>TRBJ1-6|once|TRBV4-2|NA
CASSQDWQNNSPLHF
TGTGCCAGCAGCCAAGATTGGCAGAATAATTCACCCCTCCACTTT
>TRBJ1-2|NA|TRBV18|NA
CASSPPVYRGSVHTF
TGTGCCAGCTCACCACCGGTCTATCGGGGGAGCGTGCACACCTTC
>TRBJ2-2|NA|TRBV11-2|TRBD1
CASSFRDSTNTGELFF
TGTGCCAGCAGTTTCCGGGACAGTACGAACACCGGGGAGCTGTTTTTT
>TRBJ2-7|NA|TRBV6-6|TRBD2
CASRPTGTSGAYEQYF
TGTGCCAGCAGACCCACAGGGACTAGCGGGGCCTACGAGCAGTACTTC
>TRBJ1-1|once|TRBV6-1|TRBD1
CASSEDRSYEAFF
TGTGCCAGCAGTGAGGACAGGAGTTATGAAGCTTTCTTT
>TRBJ2-7|NA|TRBV6-1|NA
CASSEPGHSYEQYF
TGTGCCAGCAGTGAACCGGGACACTCCTACGAGCAGTACTTC
>TRBJ1-1|NA|TRBV12-3/TRBV12-4|NA
CASSRGTRGAFF
TGTGCCAGCAGCCGAGGGACTCGCGGAGCTTTCTTT
>TRBJ2-1|NA|TRBV12-5|TRBD2
CASDPLAGGPGSEQFF
TGTGCTAGTGACCCCCTAGCGGGGGGCCCAGGGAGTGAGCAGTTCTTC
>TRBJ2-4|NA|TRBV4-2|TRBD1
CASSQEGRGQNIQYF
TGTGCCAGCAGCCAAGAAGGCAGGGGGCAAAACATTCAGTACTTC
>TRBJ2-3|NA|TRBV15|TRBD2
CATSTGTSQNTQYF
TGTGCCACCAGCACCGGGACTAGCCAAAATACGCAGTATTTT
>TRBJ2-7|NA|TRBV9|NA
CASSVVEGARDEQYF
TGTGCCAGCAGCGTAGTTGAAGGGGCCAGGGACGAGCAGTACTTC
>TRBJ2-3|NA|TRBV7-2|NA
CASSSAPTAGTDTQYF
TGTGCCAGCAGCTCCGCCCCCACAGCTGGCACAGATACGCAGTATTTT
>TRBJ2-2|NA|TRBV5-1|TRBD2
CASSFPPGTSGYGGELFF
TGCGCCAGCAGCTTTCCCCCCGGGACTAGCGGGTATGGCGGGGAGCTGTTTTTT
>TRBJ1-6|few|TRBV14|NA
CASSQRLDRLYNSPLHF
TGTGCCAGCAGCCAGAGACTTGACAGGTTGTATAATTCACCCCTCCACTTT
>TRBJ1-2|NA|TRBV21-1|NA
CASSKGTGRFYGYTF
TGTGCCAGCAGCAAGGGGACAGGGAGGTTCTATGGCTACACCTTC
>TRBJ2-1|NA|TRBV2|NA
CASGTPRWGEQFF
TGTGCCAGCGGGACACCTCGCTGGGGTGAGCAGTTCTTC
>TRBJ1-2|NA|TRBV30|TRBD1
CAWSTGQGGYGYTF
TGTGCCTGGAGTACCGGACAGGGGGGCTATGGCTACACCTTC
>TRBJ2-5|NA|TRBV9|TRBD2
CASSPPSGEETQYF
TGTGCCAGCAGCCCCCCCAGCGGGGAAGAGACCCAGTACTTC
>TRBJ1-6|NA|TRBV19|TRBD1
CASSPRTGNTSPLHF
TGTGCCAGTAGTCCTAGGACAGGTAACACTTCACCCCTCCACTTT
>TRBJ2-3|NA|TRBV5-1|NA
CASSGRGRGTDTQYF
TGCGCCAGCAGCGGCAGGGGAAGGGGCACAGATACGCAGTATTTT
>TRBJ1-2|NA|TRBV11-3|NA
CASSNTRGHPPNYGYTF
TGTGCCAGCAGCAACACACGAGGACACCCACCTAACTATGGCTACACCTTC
>TRBJ2-3|NA|TRBV24-1|NA
CATSDPRDKADTQYF
TGTGCCACCAGTGATCCCCGGGACAAAGCGGATACGCAGTATTTT
>TRBJ2-7|NA|TRBV5-1|NA
CASSFRLGGEQYF
TGCGCCAGCAGCTTTAGACTAGGAGGCGAGCAGTACTTC
>TRBJ1-1|NA|TRBV5-1|TRBD1
CASRPGQVGGWTEAFF
TGCGCCAGCAGACCTGGACAGGTTGGGGGGTGGACTGAAGCTTTCTTT
>TRBJ2-2|few|TRBV5-6|TRBD2
CASSLLGTSAGELFF
TGTGCCAGCAGCTTGTTGGGGACTAGCGCGGGGGAGCTGTTTTTT
>TRBJ1-2|NA|TRBV7-9|NA
CASSLEAGYYGYTF
TGTGCCAGCAGCTTAGAGGCAGGGTACTATGGCTACACCTTC
>TRBJ1-4|once|TRBV27|NA
CASSPGTFEKLFF
TGTGCCAGCAGTCCCGGGACATTTGAAAAACTGTTTTTT
>TRBJ2-7|NA|TRBV6-1|NA
CASSERTESYEQYF
TGTGCCAGCAGTGAGAGGACAGAAAGCTACGAGCAGTACTTC
>TRBJ2-5|once|TRBV20-1|NA
CSASGRAETQYF
TGCAGTGCTAGTGGCAGGGCTGAGACCCAGTACTTC
>TRBJ2-6|NA|TRBV18|TRBD1
CASSPDRGTSGANVLTF
TGTGCCAGCTCACCGGACAGGGGAACTTCTGGGGCCAACGTCCTGACTTTC
>TRBJ2-5|NA|TRBV27|NA
CASSSRTTWEETQYF
TGTGCCAGCAGTTCCCGGACTACTTGGGAAGAGACCCAGTACTTC
>TRBJ2-3|NA|TRBV6-6|NA
CASSAGGFTDTQYF
TGTGCCAGCAGCGCAGGCGGGTTCACAGATACGCAGTATTTT